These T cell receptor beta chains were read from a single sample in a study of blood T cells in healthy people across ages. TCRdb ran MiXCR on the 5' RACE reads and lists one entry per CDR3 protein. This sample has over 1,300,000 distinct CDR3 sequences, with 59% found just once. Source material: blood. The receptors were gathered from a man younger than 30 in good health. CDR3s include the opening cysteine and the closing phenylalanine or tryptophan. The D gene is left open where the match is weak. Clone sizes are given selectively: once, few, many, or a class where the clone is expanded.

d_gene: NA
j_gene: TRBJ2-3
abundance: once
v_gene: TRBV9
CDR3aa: CVSSPTTNTQYF
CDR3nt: TGTGTCAGCAGCCCAACAACTAATACGCAGTATTTT

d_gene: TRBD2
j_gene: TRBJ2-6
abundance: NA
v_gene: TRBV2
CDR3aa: CASMSGRLAGGSGANVLTF
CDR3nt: TGTGCCAGCATGAGTGGTAGGCTAGCGGGAGGTTCTGGGGCCAACGTCCTGACTTTC

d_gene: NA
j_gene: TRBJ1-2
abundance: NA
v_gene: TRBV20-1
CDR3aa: CSARVKGQEGGYTF
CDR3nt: TGCAGTGCTAGAGTAAAGGGGCAGGAGGGAGGCTACACCTTC

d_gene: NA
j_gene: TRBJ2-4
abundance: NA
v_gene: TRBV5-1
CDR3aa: CASSLVHRDSEYF
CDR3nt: TGCGCCAGCAGCTTGGTCCACAGGGACTCGGAGTACTTC

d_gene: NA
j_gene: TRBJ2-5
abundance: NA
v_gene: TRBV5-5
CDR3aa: CASSLGNGGPIQETQYF
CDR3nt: TGTGCCAGCAGCTTGGGGAATGGGGGGCCCATCCAAGAGACCCAGTACTTC

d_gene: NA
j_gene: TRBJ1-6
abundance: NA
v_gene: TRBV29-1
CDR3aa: CSVRGGDAGSPLHF
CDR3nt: TGCAGCGTGCGGGGGGGGGATGCGGGTTCACCCCTCCACTTT

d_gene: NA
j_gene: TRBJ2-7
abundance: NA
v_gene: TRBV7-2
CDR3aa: CASSLRGISSYEQYF
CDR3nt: TGTGCCAGCAGCTTACGGGGGATCTCCTCCTACGAGCAGTACTTC

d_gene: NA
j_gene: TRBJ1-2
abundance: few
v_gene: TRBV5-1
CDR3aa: CASGRISGEGYGYTF
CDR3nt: TGCGCCAGCGGACGAATTTCAGGGGAAGGCTATGGCTACACCTTC

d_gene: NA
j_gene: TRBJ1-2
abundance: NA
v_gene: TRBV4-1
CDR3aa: CANSQGLEYGYTF
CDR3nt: TGCGCCAACAGCCAAGGTCTGGAGTATGGCTACACCTTC

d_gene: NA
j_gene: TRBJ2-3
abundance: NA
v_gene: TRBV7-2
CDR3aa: CASSPDNTQYF
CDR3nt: TGTGCCAGCAGCCCAGATAATACGCAGTATTTT

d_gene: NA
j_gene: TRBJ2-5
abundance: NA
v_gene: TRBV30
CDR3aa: CAWSLPLGGQETQYF
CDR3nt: TGTGCCTGGAGCCTCCCTCTGGGGGGTCAAGAGACCCAGTACTTC

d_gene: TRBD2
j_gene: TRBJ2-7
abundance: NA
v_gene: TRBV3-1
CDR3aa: CASSEQESSGYEQYF
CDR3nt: TGTGCCAGCAGCGAACAGGAGTCTAGCGGCTACGAGCAGTACTTC

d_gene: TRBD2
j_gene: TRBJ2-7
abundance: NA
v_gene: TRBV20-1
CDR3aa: CSARDLGLASALNEQYF
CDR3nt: TGCAGTGCTAGAGATCTTGGACTAGCGTCCGCTCTCAATGAGCAGTACTTC

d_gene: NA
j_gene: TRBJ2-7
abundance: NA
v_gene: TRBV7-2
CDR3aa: CASSFLVGPNYEQYF
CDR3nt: TGTGCCAGCAGCTTCCTAGTGGGCCCGAACTACGAGCAGTACTTC

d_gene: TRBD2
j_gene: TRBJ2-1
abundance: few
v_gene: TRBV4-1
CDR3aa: CASSSKPGLADSYNEQFF
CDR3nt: TGCGCCAGCAGCTCTAAACCGGGACTAGCGGACTCCTACAATGAGCAGTTCTTC

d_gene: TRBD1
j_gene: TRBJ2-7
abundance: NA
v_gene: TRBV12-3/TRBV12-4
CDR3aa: CASSQQTGTYEQYF
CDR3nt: TGTGCCAGCAGTCAGCAGACAGGGACGTACGAGCAGTACTTC

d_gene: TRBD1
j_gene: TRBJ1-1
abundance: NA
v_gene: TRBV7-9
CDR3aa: CASSATGVYAEAFF
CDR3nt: TGTGCCAGCAGCGCTACAGGGGTGTACGCTGAAGCTTTCTTT

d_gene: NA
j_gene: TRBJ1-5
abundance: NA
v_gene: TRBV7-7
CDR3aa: CASSILEGQPQHF
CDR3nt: TGTGCTAGCAGCATCTTGGAGGGACAGCCCCAGCATTTT

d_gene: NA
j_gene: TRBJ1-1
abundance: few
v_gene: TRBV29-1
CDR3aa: CSVEGVQFMNTEAFF
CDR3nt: TGCAGCGTTGAGGGGGTTCAATTCATGAACACTGAAGCTTTCTTT

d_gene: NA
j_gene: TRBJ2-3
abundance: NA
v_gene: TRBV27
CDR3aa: CAGTKQGSSTDTQYF
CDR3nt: TGTGCCGGGACAAAACAGGGCTCTAGCACAGATACGCAGTATTTT

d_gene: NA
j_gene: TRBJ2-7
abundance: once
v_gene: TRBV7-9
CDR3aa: CASSAYRDTHYEQYF
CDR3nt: TGTGCCAGCAGCGCCTACCGGGACACGCACTACGAGCAGTACTTC

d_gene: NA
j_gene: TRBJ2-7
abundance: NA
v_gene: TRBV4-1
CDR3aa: CASSQDWDPREQYF
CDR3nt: TGCGCCAGCAGCCAAGATTGGGACCCCCGCGAGCAGTACTTC

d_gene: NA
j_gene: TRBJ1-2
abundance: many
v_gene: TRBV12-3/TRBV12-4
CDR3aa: CASSLGSYGYTF
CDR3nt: TGTGCCAGCAGTTTGGGGAGCTATGGCTACACCTTC

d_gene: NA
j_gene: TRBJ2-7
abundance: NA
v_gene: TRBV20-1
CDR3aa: CSAETLRYEQYF
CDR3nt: TGCAGTGCCGAGACCCTCAGGTACGAGCAGTACTTC

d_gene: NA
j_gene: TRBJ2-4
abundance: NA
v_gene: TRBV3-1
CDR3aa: CASSPRTGVGIQYF
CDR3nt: TGTGCCAGCAGCCCCAGGACTGGCGTCGGCATTCAGTACTTC

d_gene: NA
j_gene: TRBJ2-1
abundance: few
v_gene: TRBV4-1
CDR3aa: CASSLGQLYATTGNEQFF
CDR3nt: TGCGCCAGCAGCCTAGGACAGTTGTACGCTACTACGGGAAATGAGCAGTTCTTC

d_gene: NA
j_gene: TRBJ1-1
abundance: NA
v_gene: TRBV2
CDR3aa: CASTMASMNTEAFF
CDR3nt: TGTGCCAGCACGATGGCCTCTATGAACACTGAAGCTTTCTTT

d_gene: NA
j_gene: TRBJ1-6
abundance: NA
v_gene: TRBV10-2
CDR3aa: CASSESGYGSPLHF
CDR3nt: TGCGCCAGCAGTGAGTCAGGGTACGGCTCACCCCTCCACTTT

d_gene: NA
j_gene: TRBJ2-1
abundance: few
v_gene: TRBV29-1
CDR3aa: CSVEGARATNYNEQFF
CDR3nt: TGCAGCGTTGAAGGGGCGCGGGCAACGAATTACAATGAGCAGTTCTTC

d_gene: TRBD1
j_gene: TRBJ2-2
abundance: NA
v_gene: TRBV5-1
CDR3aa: CASNTLAGGAGELFF
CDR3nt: TGCGCCAGCAACACCCTGGCAGGGGGAGCCGGGGAGCTGTTTTTT